Following are 21 T cell receptor beta chains from one sample sequenced in a study of technical replicates of blood from a few donors. Here immunoSEQ multiplex PCR was the method, and the copy in TCRdb shows in-frame clones only, minus some. The data contain about 94,000 clones, approximately 96% of them singletons. The sample comprised T cells isolated from PBMCs. The receptors come from a human donor in good health.

This clone was observed at least ten times. The chain has TRBV19 and TRBJ1-4; D possibly corresponds to TRBD1 (5 bases). Per germline, CDR1 LNHDA and CDR2 SQIVND (reference sequence). The length of the CDR3 is 16 residues. V lost 5 bases and J 5 bases, leaving 18 bases between the germline ends. CDR3 nucleotide sequence: TGTGCCAGTAGTCGGCAAGCGACAGTTGGGAATGAAAAACTGTTTTTT. It encodes CASSRQATVGNEKLFF.

The chain carries TRBV4-1 and TRBJ2-1; 9 bases map to TRBD2. The ends lost 1 base at V and 2 bases at J; junction bases unmatched: 6. CDR3 length: 17 amino acids. CDR1 is MGHRA and CDR2 is YSYEKL in the germline V gene. CDR3 DNA sequence: TGCGCCAGCAGCCAAGTTTTGGCGGGAGGGCCCTACAATGAGCAGTTCTTC. Its protein product is CASSQVLAGGPYNEQFF.

The genes are TRBV6-1 and TRBJ1-1, with TRBD1 matching 7 bases. This CDR3 is 15 amino acids long. The V segment lost 6 bases and the J segment 0 bases; nucleotides outside the gene matches: 7. Germline V gene data show CDR1 as MNHNS and CDR2 as SASEGT. This CDR3 reads CASRLTTGLNTEAFF. In DNA, the CDR3 is TGTGCCAGCAGACTCACGACAGGGTTGAACACTGAAGCTTTCTTT.

This clone was counted once. No DNA is shown, since the ends of the CDR3 on it are uncertain; the CDR3 is the one TCRdb lists. V and J are TRBV28 and TRBJ1-2; no DNA check was done on the table's D call, TRBD1. The CDR3 length is 13 residues, termini included. Germline CDR1 is MDHEN and CDR2 is SYDVKM. CDR3 residues: CASSFLAGGGYTF.

The V gene is TRBV7-8, the J gene TRBJ2-3; D is possibly TRBD1 (6 bases). V shed 5 bases and J shed 0 bases, with 12 bases lying between them. This CDR3 region has 15 residues. From germline, CDR1 is SGHVS and CDR2 FQNEAQ. CDR3 coding DNA: TGTGCCAGCAGCCCAAGAACAGGGAGCACAGATACGCAGTATTTT. Amino acid sequence: CASSPRTGSTDTQYF.

Here the CDR3 DNA reads TGTGCCAGCAGCTTAGTCCCCCGGGGCGGGGATCAGCCCCAGCATTTT. This sequence encodes CASSLVPRGGDQPQHF. This chain links TRBV7-2 with TRBJ1-5, with D possibly matching TRBD1 (5 bases). CDR3 length equals 16 residues. The germline V gene encodes CDR1 SGHTA and CDR2 FQGNSA. V was clipped by 1 base and J by 5 bases, with 15 bases between them. Looking up the rest from reference TRBV7-2 and TRBJ1-5 gives the full variable domain: GAGVSQSPSNKVTEKGKDVELRCDPISGHTALYWYRQSLGQGLEFLIYFQGNSAPDKSGLPSDRFSAERTGGSVSTLTIQRTQQEDSAVYLCASSLVPRGGDQPQHFGDGTRLSIL.

This rearrangement joins TRBV29-1 to TRBJ1-2, with unresolved D. There are 13 residues in the CDR3. Germline loops: CDR1 SQVTM, CDR2 ANQGSEA. V lost 1 base to trimming and J lost 4 bases, with 10 bases between them. CDR3 residues: CSVEAEGSYGYTF. CDR3 DNA sequence: TGCAGCGTTGAAGCGGAGGGTAGCTATGGCTACACCTTC.

V gene TRBV5-1 combines with J gene TRBJ2-4, with TRBD1 as a possible D gene (6 bases). CDR1 and CDR2 from the germline V gene are SGHRS and YFSETQ. CDR3 length equals 17 residues. V dropped 4 bases and J dropped 7 bases, with 24 bases sitting between them. CDR3 amino acids: CASSGNRALGRGNIQYF. The CDR3 DNA reads TGCGCCAGCAGCGGAAACAGGGCGCTTGGGCGAGGGAACATTCAGTACTTC.

V usage is TRBV4-1 and J usage is TRBJ1-5; 7 bases line up with TRBD1. This CDR3 is 20 amino acids long. Germline trimming cut 1 base from V and 4 bases from J; bases unmatched to any gene: 19. The germline V gene has CDR1 MGHRA and CDR2 YSYEKL. For the CDR3, the DNA is TGCGCCAGCAGCCAAGGTCCTAGATGGGGACAGCTTCTCGTTAATCAGCCCCAGCATTTT. Translating it yields CASSQGPRWGQLLVNQPQHF.

The rearrangement joins TRBV29-1 to TRBJ1-4; D unresolved. Looked up from germline, CDR1 is SQVTM and CDR2 is ANQGSEA. The V and J ends lost 6 bases and 8 bases respectively, with 16 bases between them. This CDR3 is 13 amino acids long. Here the CDR3 reads CSVREVSGEKLFF. As DNA, the CDR3 is TGCAGCGTGAGGGAGGTTTCTGGAGAAAAACTGTTTTTT.

The J gene is TRBJ1-5, the V gene TRBV28; 8 bases agree with TRBD1. Germline-derived CDR1 and CDR2 are MDHEN and SYDVKM. V lost 4 bases and J lost 0; bases outside the gene matches: 5. CDR3 length: 16 amino acids. The CDR3 nucleotides are TGTGCCAGCAGTTCGCGGACAGGGTATAGCAATCAGCCCCAGCATTTT. This sequence encodes CASSSRTGYSNQPQHF.

This clone was detected a few times. The chain links TRBV6-1 to TRBJ1-5, with D possibly matching TRBD1 (6 bases). This CDR3 is built from 15 residues. Germline CDR1 MNHNS, CDR2 SASEGT. V was pared by 7 bases and J by 0 bases, with 13 bases between. The CDR3 protein is CASKAGAYSNQPQHF. For the CDR3, the DNA is TGTGCCAGCAAAGCAGGGGCCTATAGCAATCAGCCCCAGCATTTT.

This rearrangement joins TRBV21-1 to TRBJ1-6; TRBD1, as called in the table, went unchecked against the DNA. TRBV21-1 is assigned pseudogene status. The length of the CDR3 is 18 residues. CDR3 sequence reads: CASSKPDNRGVGNSPLHF. DNA of the CDR3: TGTGCCAGCAGCAAACCGGACAACAGGGGGGTCGGTAATTCACCCCTCCACTTT.

V and J are TRBV6-5 and TRBJ2-7; the D gene is possibly TRBD2 (6 bases). This CDR3 is built from 14 residues. Per the germline V gene, CDR1 is MNHEY and CDR2 is SVGAGI. The V end was cut by 0 bases, the J end by 4 bases, with 10 bases between. CDR3 in amino acids: CASSYSFGGYEQYF. CDR3 DNA sequence: TGTGCCAGCAGTTACTCGTTCGGGGGATACGAGCAGTACTTC.

The chain employs TRBV19 and TRBJ2-5, with 7 nucleotides matching TRBD2. CDR1 is LNHDA and CDR2 is SQIVND in the germline V gene (reference sequence). CDR3 length: 15 residues. After removal of 5 bases from V and 6 bases from J, the junction contained 12 bases not matched to a gene. CDR3 sequence (DNA): TGTGCCAGTAGTTCAGAGGCGGGGGTGGGTCAGACCCAGTACTTC. Its translation: CASSSEAGVGQTQYF.

V is TRBV6-5 and J is TRBJ2-7; the D is unclear. Trimming removed 5 bases from V and 5 bases from J, with 7 bases in between. From germline, CDR1 is MNHEY and CDR2 SVGAGI. The CDR3 has 11 amino acids. CDR3 sequence (DNA): TGTGCCAGCAGTCCCCTCGACGAGCAGTACTTC. Its protein product is CASSPLDEQYF.

The chain recombines TRBV29-1 with TRBJ2-3, with D maybe TRBD2 (6 bases). The CDR3 spans 14 residues. V lost 4 bases to trimming and J lost 11 bases, with 22 bases between them. CDR1 is SQVTM, CDR2 ANQGSEA, per germline. Written as DNA, the CDR3 is TGCAGCGTTGCGTCTGGACCGCCGGGGGTCGGGCAGTATTTT. As protein: CSVASGPPGVGQYF.

The V call is TRBV9, the J call TRBJ2-2, with 12 nucleotides matching TRBD2. The CDR3 sequence is 16 residues long. Germline CDR1 reads SGDLS; CDR2 reads YYNGEE. The V segment lost 3 bases and the J segment 4 bases; nucleotides outside the gene matches: 4. CDR3 sequence reads: CASSALAGGRTGELFF. Here the CDR3 DNA reads TGTGCCAGCAGCGCGCTAGCGGGGGGGCGCACCGGGGAGCTGTTTTTT.

This CDR3 is CASRRDSSGYGYTF. In DNA form, the CDR3 reads TGTGCCAGCAGGCGGGACAGCTCCGGCTATGGCTACACCTTC. V is TRBV6-5 and J is TRBJ1-2, with TRBD1 matching 7 bases. The trim removed 6 bases at V and 4 bases at J, leaving 8 bases unmatched. The CDR3 is made up of 14 amino acids. Germline assignment: CDR1 MNHEY and CDR2 SVGAGI.

The chain couples TRBV4-1 to TRBJ2-1; 7 nucleotides agree with TRBD1. CDR1 MGHRA and CDR2 YSYEKL come from the germline V gene. V was pared by 4 bases and J by 0 bases, with 15 bases of the junction left unmatched. CDR3 length: 19 amino acids. CDR3 nucleotide sequence: TGCGCCAGCAGCCGAAACCCCAGATCGGACAGGAGCTCCTACAATGAGCAGTTCTTC. Amino acids: CASSRNPRSDRSSYNEQFF.

The rearrangement joins TRBV2 to TRBJ1-1, with 9 bases lining up with TRBD1. Losses at the gene ends were 7 bases for V and 10 bases for J; bases not matched to a gene: 10. Germline assignment: CDR1 SNHLY and CDR2 FYNNEI. This CDR3 is 13 amino acids long. The CDR3 protein is CASILYRGLRAFF. CDR3 DNA sequence: TGTGCCAGCATTTTATACAGGGGGCTAAGAGCTTTCTTT.